This TCR beta chain was obtained from a study of CD8 T cells in Susac syndrome. CD8+ and CD4+ T cells from blood underwent TCR beta sequencing. The CD8+ and CD4+ T cells were isolated magnetically using a negative isolation approach, whereas the TEMRA cells were enriched by FACS. Germline V CDR1 and CDR2: GTSNPN, SVGIG (reference sequence). The CDR3 has 13 amino acids. The ends were cut back, 4 bases at V and 3 bases at J, with 13 bases in the middle. The RNA, 0.5 to 1 ug, was put through reverse transcription using random hexamers. With immunoSEQ multiplex PCR, TCR beta CDR3 was amplified across 54 Vbeta and 13 Jbeta. MiXCR, run by TCRdb on the immunoSEQ multiplex PCR reads, gives a single entry per CDR3 protein. The sample includes about 160,000 distinct CDR3 sequences, roughly 95% of them seen just once.

The J gene is TRBJ2-7, the V gene TRBV30; D possibly corresponds to TRBD1 (5 bases). The TCR comes from a human donor in good health. The sample was CD4+ T cells from PBMCs. The DNA of the CDR3 is TGTGCCTGGACCCCCGAAGGGGACTACGAGCAGTACTTC. Translation gives CAWTPEGDYEQYF.